The 11 T cell receptor beta chains presented below share a single source sample, sequenced in a study of T cells in tuberculosis. Generated by immunoSEQ multiplex PCR, the TCRdb table keeps only in-frame clones and is missing some. The sample contains approximately 31,000 clones, 95% of which appear only once. Input material: PBMCs. These receptor sequences come from a donor aged 5-35 years with latent tuberculosis or without tuberculosis infection.

This chain uses TRBV7-2 with TRBJ2-5; D is ambiguous. CDR3 length: 11 amino acids. Looked up from germline, CDR1 is SGHTA and CDR2 is FQGNSA. Trimming left V 4 bases short and J 7 bases short, with 7 bases between. CDR3 in DNA: TGTGCCAGCAGCTCAACCGGGACCCAGTACTTC. It translates to CASSSTGTQYF.

V and J are TRBV5-1 and TRBJ2-2; possibly TRBD1 for D (6 bases). Germline values: CDR1 SGHRS, CDR2 YFSETQ. V was pared by 1 base and J by 5 bases, with 12 bases between. The CDR3 covers 15 residues. CDR3 region: CASSLLTGGTGELFF. CDR3 nucleotides: TGCGCCAGCAGCTTGTTGACAGGTGGGACCGGGGAGCTGTTTTTT.

CDR3 in DNA: TGTGCCAGCAGCGTAGAAGGGAGGGCAGGAGGGCCGAACTATGGCTACACCTTC. Protein: CASSVEGRAGGPNYGYTF. The genes are TRBV9 and TRBJ1-2; D gene unclear. In germline, CDR1 is SGDLS, CDR2 YYNGEE. This CDR3 region has 18 residues. Trimming removed 0 bases at V and 2 bases at J, with 20 bases between.

In its sample, this clone is medium-sized. V and J are TRBV7-2 and TRBJ2-1; 7 bases match TRBD2. V was pared by 4 bases and J by 8 bases, with 11 bases of the junction left unmatched. The CDR3 covers 15 residues. The V gene's germline CDR1 is SGHTA and CDR2 FQGNSA. CDR3 sequence (DNA): TGTGCCAGCAGCTCGGGACCAACGGGGGGTGATGAGCAGTTCTTC. It yields the protein CASSSGPTGGDEQFF.

The chain uses TRBV19 and TRBJ2-7, with a weak D call TRBD1 (6 bases). The CDR3 consists of 14 residues. Trimming left V 1 base short and J 2 bases short, with 9 bases between. Per the germline V gene, CDR1 is LNHDA and CDR2 is SQIVND (reference sequence). The DNA of the CDR3 is TGTGCCAGTAGTATAGGAGGGGGAACCTACGAGCAGTACTTC. It specifies CASSIGGGTYEQYF.

The sample holds one count of this clone. V gene TRBV19 combines with J gene TRBJ2-3, with D perhaps TRBD2 (6 bases). Germline V gene data show CDR1 as LNHDA and CDR2 as SQIVND (reference sequence). The CDR3 totals 16 residues. V was trimmed by 8 bases and J by 0 bases, leaving 18 bases between them. CDR3 region: CASSASASASTDTQYF. The CDR3 nucleotides are TGTGCCAGTTCGGCTAGCGCCTCCGCTAGCACAGATACGCAGTATTTT.

This clone has just one count. This sequence joins TRBV19 and TRBJ2-5; a possible D gene is TRBD1 (6 bases). V lost 3 bases to trimming and J lost 2 bases, with 7 bases between them. The germline gives CDR1 LNHDA, CDR2 SQIVND (reference sequence). The CDR3 is 13 residues long. This chain's CDR3 is CASSIRGQETQYF. The CDR3 DNA follows: TGTGCCAGTAGTATTAGGGGGCAAGAGACCCAGTACTTC.

J is TRBJ2-1 and V is TRBV19; TRBD2 aligns across 7 bases. J was trimmed by 8 bases and V by 3 bases; bases with no gene match: 4. The germline V gene encodes CDR1 LNHDA and CDR2 SQIVND (reference sequence). CDR3 length: 13 amino acids. The CDR3 is CASSIRGGYEQFF. DNA of the CDR3: TGTGCCAGTAGTATTAGGGGAGGGTATGAGCAGTTCTTC.

The chain recombines TRBV7-8 with TRBJ1-1, with D unresolved. Germline CDR1 and CDR2: SGHVS and FQNEAQ. V dropped 5 bases and J dropped 0 bases, with 7 bases sitting between them. This CDR3 is 13 amino acids long. The CDR3 DNA follows: TGTGCCAGCAGCCGTAACATGAACACTGAAGCTTTCTTT. It specifies CASSRNMNTEAFF.

The chain uses TRBV9 and TRBJ1-2; possibly TRBD1 for D (6 bases). CDR1 is SGDLS and CDR2 is YYNGEE in the germline V gene. The CDR3 length is 17 residues. V lost 0 bases and J 6 bases, leaving 21 bases between the germline ends. CDR3 coding DNA: TGTGCCAGCAGCGTAGGGAGTGGGGAACAGGGAGGGGATGGCTACACCTTC. Its translation: CASSVGSGEQGGDGYTF.

The rearrangement joins TRBV15 to TRBJ2-7, with TRBD2 matching 7 bases. Germline V CDR1 and CDR2: LNHNV, YYDKDF (reference sequence). The CDR3 sequence is 17 residues long. Trimming at V came to 2 bases and at J to 4 bases, leaving 14 bases not matched to a gene. CDR3 nucleotide sequence: TGTGCCACCAGCAGAATCCCCGGTATAGCGGGCGGGTACGAGCAGTACTTC. Translated: CATSRIPGIAGGYEQYF.